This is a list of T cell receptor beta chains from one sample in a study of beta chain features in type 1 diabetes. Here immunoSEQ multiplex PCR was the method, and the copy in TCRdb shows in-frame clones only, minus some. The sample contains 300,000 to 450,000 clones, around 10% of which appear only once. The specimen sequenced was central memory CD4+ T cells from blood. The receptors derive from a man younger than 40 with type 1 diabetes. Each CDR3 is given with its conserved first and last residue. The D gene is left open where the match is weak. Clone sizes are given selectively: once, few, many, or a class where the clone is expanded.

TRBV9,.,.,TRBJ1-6,CASSVGGNSPLHF,TGTGCCAGCAGCGTAGGGGGTAATTCACCCCTCCACTTT
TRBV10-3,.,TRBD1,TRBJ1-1,CAIRENRDSEAFF,TGTGCCATCAGGGAAAACCGGGACAGTGAAGCTTTCTTT
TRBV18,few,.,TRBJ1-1,CASSPLRNTEAFF,TGTGCCAGCTCACCACTGAGGAACACTGAAGCTTTCTTT
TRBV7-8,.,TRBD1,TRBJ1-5,CASSPLGQGEDQPQHF,TGTGCCAGCAGCCCACTGGGACAGGGGGAAGATCAGCCCCAGCATTTT
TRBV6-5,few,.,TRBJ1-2,CASSFSSGRGYTF,TGTGCCAGCAGTTTTTCCTCCGGGCGCGGCTACACCTTC
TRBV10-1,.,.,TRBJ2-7,CASSPGGRGYEQYF,TGCGCCAGCAGCCCCGGGGGCAGGGGATACGAGCAGTACTTC
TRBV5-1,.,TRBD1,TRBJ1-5,CASSFDRAGQPQHF,TGCGCCAGCAGTTTCGACAGGGCGGGTCAGCCCCAGCATTTT
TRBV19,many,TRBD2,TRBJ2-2,CASSKRTSNLGELFF,TGTGCCAGTAGTAAAAGGACTAGCAATCTCGGGGAGCTGTTTTTT
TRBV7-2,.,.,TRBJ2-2,CASSLDSGPNTGELFF,TGTGCCAGCAGCTTAGATTCTGGTCCGAACACCGGGGAGCTGTTTTTT
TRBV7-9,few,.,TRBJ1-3,CASSPQGNTIYF,TGTGCCAGCAGCCCACAGGGAAACACCATATATTTT
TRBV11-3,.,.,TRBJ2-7,CASSLSSSSYEQYF,TGTGCCAGCAGCTTATCATCCAGTTCCTACGAGCAGTACTTC
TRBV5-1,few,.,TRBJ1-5,CASSLDSQGNQPQHF,TGCGCCAGCAGCTTGGATTCACAGGGTAATCAGCCCCAGCATTTT
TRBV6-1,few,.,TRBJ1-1,CASRETNTEAFF,TGTGCCAGCCGGGAGACGAACACTGAAGCTTTCTTT
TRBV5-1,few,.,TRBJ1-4,CASSGKEEKLFF,TGCGCCAGCAGCGGGAAGGAGGAAAAACTGTTTTTT
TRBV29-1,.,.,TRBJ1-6,CSVYEGEGSPLHF,TGCAGCGTTTACGAGGGCGAAGGGTCACCCCTCCACTTT
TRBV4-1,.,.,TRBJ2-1,CASSQRGGTEQFF,TGCGCCAGCAGCCAAAGGGGGGGGACTGAGCAGTTCTTC
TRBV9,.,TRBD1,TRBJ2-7,CASSGGPGTGGYEQYF,TGTGCCAGCAGCGGAGGGCCCGGGACAGGGGGTTACGAGCAGTACTTC
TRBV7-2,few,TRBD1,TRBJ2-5,CASSFSGTGAETQYF,TGTGCCAGCAGCTTCTCCGGGACAGGGGCAGAGACCCAGTACTTC
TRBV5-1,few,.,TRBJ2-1,CASSTGLDTYFYNEQFF,TGCGCCAGCAGCACCGGGCTAGATACTTACTTCTACAATGAGCAGTTCTTC
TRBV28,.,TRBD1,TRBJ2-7,CASSSPGTGHGEQYF,TGTGCCAGCAGTTCCCCCGGGACAGGGCATGGCGAGCAGTACTTC
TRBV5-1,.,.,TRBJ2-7,CASMTEPSSYEQYF,TGCGCCAGCATGACGGAGCCAAGCTCCTACGAGCAGTACTTC
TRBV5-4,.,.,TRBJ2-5,CASSLTGFDETQYF,TGTGCCAGCAGCTTGACAGGGTTCGACGAGACCCAGTACTTC
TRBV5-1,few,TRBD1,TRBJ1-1,CASSLTGGSDEAFF,TGCGCCAGCAGCTTGACAGGGGGCAGCGATGAAGCTTTCTTT
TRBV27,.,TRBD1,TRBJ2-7,CASTRQGESSYEQYF,TGTGCCAGCACGCGACAGGGGGAGAGCTCCTACGAGCAGTACTTC
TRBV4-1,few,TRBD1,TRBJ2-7,CASSQVDRAYEQYF,TGCGCCAGCAGCCAAGTCGACAGGGCCTACGAGCAGTACTTC
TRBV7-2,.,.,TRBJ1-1,CASSRTFTEAFF,TGTGCCAGCAGCAGAACGTTCACTGAAGCTTTCTTT
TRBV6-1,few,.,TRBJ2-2,CASSYRVTGELFF,TGTGCCAGCAGTTATCGGGTCACCGGGGAGCTGTTTTTT
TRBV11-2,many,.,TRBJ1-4,CASSLYKNEKLFF,TGTGCCAGCAGCTTATACAAGAATGAAAAACTGTTTTTT
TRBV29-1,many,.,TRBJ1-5,CSVGDVGGNQPQHF,TGCAGCGTTGGGGATGTAGGCGGCAATCAGCCCCAGCATTTT
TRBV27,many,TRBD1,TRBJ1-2,CASRTQTGGYGYTF,TGTGCCAGCAGAACTCAGACAGGGGGATATGGCTACACCTTC
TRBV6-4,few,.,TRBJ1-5,CASSDPPRTQHF,TGTGCCAGCAGTGACCCTCCAAGAACCCAGCATTTT